This T cell receptor (beta chain) was sequenced for a study of shared clonotypes between healthy human individuals. Germline loops: CDR1 SEHNR, CDR2 FQNEAQ (reference sequence). The CDR3 extends over 13 amino acids. V shed 8 bases, J shed 4 bases, and the junction held 5 bases outside the gene matches. Assay used: immunoSEQ multiplex PCR; TCRdb lists only in-frame clones, some missing. The repertoire holds some 2.3 million clones, just over 90% seen once, with about 0.37% in the top ten. This clone has only one observation. The genes are TRBV7-9 and TRBJ1-5, with 7 nucleotides matching TRBD1. Source material: naive CD4+ T cells from PBMCs. Subset in this sample: CD45RA+ positively selected. The clonotype was recovered from a man between 18 and 35 years old in good health. Some clones in this sample may be carry-over from other donors' samples. CDR3 amino acids: CASVATGNQPQHF. In nucleotides, the CDR3 is TGTGCCAGCGTCGCGACAGGGAATCAGCCCCAGCATTTT.